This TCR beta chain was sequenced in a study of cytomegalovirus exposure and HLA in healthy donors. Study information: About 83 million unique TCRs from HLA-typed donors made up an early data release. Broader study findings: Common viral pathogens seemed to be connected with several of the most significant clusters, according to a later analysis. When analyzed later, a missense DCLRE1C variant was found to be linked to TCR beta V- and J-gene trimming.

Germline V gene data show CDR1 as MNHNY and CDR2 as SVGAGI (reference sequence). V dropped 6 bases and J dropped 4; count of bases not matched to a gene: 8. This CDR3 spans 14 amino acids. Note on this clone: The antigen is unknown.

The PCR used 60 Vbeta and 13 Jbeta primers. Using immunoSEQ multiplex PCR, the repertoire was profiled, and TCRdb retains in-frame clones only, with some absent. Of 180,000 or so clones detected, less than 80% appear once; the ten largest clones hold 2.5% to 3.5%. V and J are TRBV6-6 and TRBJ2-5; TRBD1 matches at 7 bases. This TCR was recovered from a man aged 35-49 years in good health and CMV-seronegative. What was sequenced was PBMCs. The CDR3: CASRLQGSGETQYF. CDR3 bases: TGTGCCAGCAGATTACAGGGGTCTGGAGAGACCCAGTACTTC.